The 7 T cell receptor beta chains below were found in one sample sequenced in a study of T cell repertoires in cytomegalovirus infection. TCRdb re-analysed the reads in MiXCR, keeping a single row per CDR3 protein. Among around 530,000 distinct CDR3 sequences listed, approximately 16% were seen once. Sample: CD8+ T cells from PBMCs. The origin of the receptors is a human donor in good health (CMV status not recorded). Some clones in this sample may be carry-over from other donors' samples.

This clonotype was detected ten times or more. This chain joins TRBV29-1 and TRBJ2-1, with 7 bases lining up with TRBD1. CDR1 is SQVTM, CDR2 ANQGSEA, per germline. After removal of 0 bases from V and 0 bases from J, the junction contained 5 bases not matched to a gene. The CDR3 runs to 16 residues. The CDR3 here is CSVEDSQGSSYNEQFF. The CDR3, as DNA: TGCAGCGTTGAAGATTCACAGGGGAGCTCCTACAATGAGCAGTTCTTC.

This clonotype was observed at least ten times. The chain carries TRBV6-1 and TRBJ2-7; 8 nucleotides agree with TRBD1. The junction had 8 bases not matched to a gene; V was cut back by 2 bases and J by 2 bases. The CDR3 has 16 amino acids. Germline values: CDR1 MNHNS, CDR2 SASEGT. CDR3 sequence: CASSEWGTGTTYEQYF. The CDR3 DNA reads as TGTGCCAGCAGTGAATGGGGGACAGGAACTACCTACGAGCAGTACTTC.

This clonotype has ten or more counts. V usage is TRBV12-3 or TRBV12-4 and J usage is TRBJ2-7; D call uncertain. With 6 bases removed from V and 4 bases from J, the gap between germline ends came to 19 bases. The CDR3 loop spans 15 amino acids. CDR3 loop: CASSPGPHWVYEQYF. The CDR3, as DNA: TGTGCCAGCAGCCCGGGTCCCCATTGGGTTTACGAGCAGTACTTC.

The table lists this clonotype with a few counts. The chain uses TRBV2 and TRBJ1-3; TRBD1 matches at 7 bases. V was clipped by 9 bases and J by 3 bases; unmatched bases: 5. CDR3 length: 13 amino acids. CDR1 is SNHLY and CDR2 is FYNNEI in the germline V gene. The CDR3 sequence: CASTGDGGNTIYF. DNA for the CDR3: TGTGCCAGTACAGGGGACGGTGGAAACACCATATATTTT.

In DNA, the CDR3 is TGTGCCAGCAGTGACTTGGCGGGGGGCACCTCCTACAATGAGCAGTTCTTC. Its translation: CASSDLAGGTSYNEQFF. This chain links TRBV6-1 with TRBJ2-1; 8 bases align to TRBD2. Germline V gene sequence: CDR1 MNHNS, CDR2 SASEGT. V shed 3 bases, J shed 0 bases, and the junction held 7 bases outside the gene matches. The CDR3 is 17 amino acids.

This clonotype showed up many times. The chain links TRBV11-2 to TRBJ2-3; 9 positions match TRBD2. This CDR3 contains 16 residues. Germline V CDR1 and CDR2: SGHAT, FQNNGV. V lost 5 bases and J lost 4; bases outside the gene matches: 10. The CDR3 spells CASSPVAGVEADTQYF. CDR3 nucleotides: TGTGCCAGCAGCCCCGTAGCGGGAGTGGAAGCAGATACGCAGTATTTT.

This clonotype was seen ten or more times. CDR3 amino acids: CASSFYWGEGVAEAFF. CDR3 bases: TGTGCCAGCAGTTTCTACTGGGGCGAGGGGGTGGCTGAAGCTTTCTTT. The V and J genes are TRBV28 and TRBJ1-1; weak D call: TRBD1 (6 bases). CDR3 length: 16 residues. Trimming took off 3 bases at V and 6 bases at J, with 20 bases between the two ends. Germline values: CDR1 MDHEN, CDR2 SYDVKM.